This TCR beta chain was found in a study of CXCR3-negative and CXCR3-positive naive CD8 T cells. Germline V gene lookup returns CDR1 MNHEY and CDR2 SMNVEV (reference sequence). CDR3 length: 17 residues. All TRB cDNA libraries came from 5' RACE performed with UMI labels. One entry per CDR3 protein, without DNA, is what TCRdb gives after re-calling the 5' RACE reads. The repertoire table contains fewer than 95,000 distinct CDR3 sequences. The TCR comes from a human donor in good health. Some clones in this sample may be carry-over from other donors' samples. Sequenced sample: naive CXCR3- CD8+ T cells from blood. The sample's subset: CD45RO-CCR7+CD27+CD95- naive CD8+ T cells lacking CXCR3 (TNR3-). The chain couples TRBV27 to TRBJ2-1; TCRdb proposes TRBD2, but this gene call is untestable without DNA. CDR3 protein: CASSLSWTSASYNEQFF.